This T cell receptor (beta chain) appears in the sequencing data of a study of blood T cell repertoires in COVID-19. Study-level information: Spain, Italy and the United States supplied samples that represented acute and convalescent COVID-19. T cells, B-cell-depleted T cells, or PBMCs provided the cDNA or gDNA that served as material.

CDR1 and CDR2 (germline): SGHRS, YFSETQ. The CDR3 is 15 residues long. V lost 4 bases and J 0 bases, leaving 12 bases between the germline ends. In the authors' workflow: Researchers report that nucleated cell counts were estimated from reference gene primer amplification. TCRdb's table, derived via immunoSEQ multiplex PCR, lists solely in-frame clones and lacks some. From that table come the V and J calls and clone size; the DNA was used to work out D and trimming. The sample contains 150,000 to 190,000 clones, 80% of which appear only once. The chain combines TRBV5-1 with TRBJ2-3, with a weak D call TRBD1 (6 bases). Input material: peripheral blood. This TCR was recovered from a man in his fifties or sixties with acute or convalescent COVID-19. CDR3 DNA: TGCGCCAGCAGCCCGGGGACAATTAGCACAGATACGCAGTATTTT. Translating gives CASSPGTISTDTQYF.